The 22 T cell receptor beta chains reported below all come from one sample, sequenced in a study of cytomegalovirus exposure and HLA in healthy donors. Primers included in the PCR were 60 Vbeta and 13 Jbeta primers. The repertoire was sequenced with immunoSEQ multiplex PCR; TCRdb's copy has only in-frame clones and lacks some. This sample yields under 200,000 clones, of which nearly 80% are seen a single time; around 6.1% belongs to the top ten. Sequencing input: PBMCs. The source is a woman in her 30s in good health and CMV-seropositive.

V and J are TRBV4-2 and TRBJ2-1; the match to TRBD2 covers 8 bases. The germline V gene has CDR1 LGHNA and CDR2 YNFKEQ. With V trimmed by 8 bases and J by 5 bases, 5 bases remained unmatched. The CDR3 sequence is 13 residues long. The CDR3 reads CASGFSGNNEQFF. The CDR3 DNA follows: TGTGCCAGCGGTTTTAGCGGGAACAATGAGCAGTTCTTC.

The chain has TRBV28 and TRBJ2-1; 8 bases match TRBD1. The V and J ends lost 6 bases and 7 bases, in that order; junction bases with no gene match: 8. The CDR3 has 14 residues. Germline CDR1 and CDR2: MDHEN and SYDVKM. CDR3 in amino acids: CASSPDRGRNEQFF. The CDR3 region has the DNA TGTGCCAGCAGCCCTGACAGGGGAAGGAATGAGCAGTTCTTC.

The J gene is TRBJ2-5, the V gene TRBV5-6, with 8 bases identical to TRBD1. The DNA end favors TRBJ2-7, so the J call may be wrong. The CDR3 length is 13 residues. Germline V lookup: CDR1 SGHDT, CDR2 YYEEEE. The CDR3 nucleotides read TGTGCCAGCAGCCGACAGGGGTCGTACGAGCAGTACTTC. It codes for CASSRQGSYEQYF.

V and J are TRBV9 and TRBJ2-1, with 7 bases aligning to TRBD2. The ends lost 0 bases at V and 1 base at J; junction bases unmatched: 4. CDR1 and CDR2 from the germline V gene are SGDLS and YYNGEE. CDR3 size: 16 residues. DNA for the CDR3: TGTGCCAGCAGCGTAGCCTGGACTAGATCCTACAATGAGCAGTTCTTC. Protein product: CASSVAWTRSYNEQFF.

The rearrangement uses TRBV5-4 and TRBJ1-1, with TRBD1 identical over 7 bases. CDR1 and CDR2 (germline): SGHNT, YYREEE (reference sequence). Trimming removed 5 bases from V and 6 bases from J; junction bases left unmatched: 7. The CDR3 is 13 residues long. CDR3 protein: CASSSGQDPEAFF. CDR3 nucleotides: TGTGCCAGCAGTTCTGGACAGGACCCTGAAGCTTTCTTT.

The CDR3 reads CASSPRTGAYNEQFF. Written as DNA, the CDR3 is TGTGCCAGCAGCCCTCGGACTGGAGCCTACAATGAGCAGTTCTTC. The chain recombines TRBV14 with TRBJ2-1, with TRBD2 as a possible D gene (5 bases). Germline V lookup: CDR1 SGHDN, CDR2 FVKESK. The CDR3 length is 15 residues. V was clipped by 4 bases and J by 2 bases, with 12 bases between them.

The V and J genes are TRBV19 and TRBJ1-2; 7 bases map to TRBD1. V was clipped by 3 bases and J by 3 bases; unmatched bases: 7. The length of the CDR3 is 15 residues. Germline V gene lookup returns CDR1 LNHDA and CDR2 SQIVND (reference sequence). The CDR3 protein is CASSIPYGQDYGYTF. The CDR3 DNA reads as TGTGCCAGTAGTATTCCTTATGGACAGGACTATGGCTACACCTTC.

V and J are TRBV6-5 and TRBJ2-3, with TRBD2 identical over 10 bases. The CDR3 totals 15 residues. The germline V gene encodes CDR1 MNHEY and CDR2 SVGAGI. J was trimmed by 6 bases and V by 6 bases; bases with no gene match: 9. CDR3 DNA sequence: TGTGCCAGCAGCCAGCGGGGGGGGCTCGTTGATACGCAGTATTTT. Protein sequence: CASSQRGGLVDTQYF.

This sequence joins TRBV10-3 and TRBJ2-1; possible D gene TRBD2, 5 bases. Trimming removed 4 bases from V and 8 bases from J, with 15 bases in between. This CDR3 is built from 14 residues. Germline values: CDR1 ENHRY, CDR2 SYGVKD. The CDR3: CAISADGGNDEQFF. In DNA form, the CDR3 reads TGTGCCATCAGTGCAGACGGAGGCAACGATGAGCAGTTCTTC.

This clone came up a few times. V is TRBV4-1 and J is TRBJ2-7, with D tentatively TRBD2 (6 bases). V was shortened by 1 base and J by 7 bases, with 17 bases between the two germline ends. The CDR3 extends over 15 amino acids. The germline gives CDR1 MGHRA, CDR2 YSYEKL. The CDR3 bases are TGCGCCAGCAGCCAAGGCGGGACTTCTGCTAGGGAGCAGTACTTC. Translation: CASSQGGTSAREQYF.

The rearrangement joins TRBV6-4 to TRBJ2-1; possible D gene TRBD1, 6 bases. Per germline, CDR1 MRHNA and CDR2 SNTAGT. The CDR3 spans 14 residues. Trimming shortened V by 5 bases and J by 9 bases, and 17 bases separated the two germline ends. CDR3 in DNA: TGTGCCAGCAGTCTACTACAGGGTTATGGTGAGCAGTTCTTC. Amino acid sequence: CASSLLQGYGEQFF.

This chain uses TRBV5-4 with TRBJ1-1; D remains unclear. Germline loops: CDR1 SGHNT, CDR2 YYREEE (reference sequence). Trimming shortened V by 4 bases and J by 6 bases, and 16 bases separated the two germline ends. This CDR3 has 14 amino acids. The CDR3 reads CASSPPGVQPEAFF. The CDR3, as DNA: TGTGCCAGCAGCCCCCCGGGAGTTCAGCCTGAAGCTTTCTTT.

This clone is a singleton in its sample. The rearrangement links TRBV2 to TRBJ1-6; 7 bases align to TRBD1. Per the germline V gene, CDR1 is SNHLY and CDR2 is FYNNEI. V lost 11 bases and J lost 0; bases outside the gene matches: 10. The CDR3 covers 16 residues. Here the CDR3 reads CASLGTVFSYNSPLHF. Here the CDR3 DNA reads TGTGCCTCCCTGGGGACAGTCTTCTCCTATAATTCACCCCTCCACTTT.

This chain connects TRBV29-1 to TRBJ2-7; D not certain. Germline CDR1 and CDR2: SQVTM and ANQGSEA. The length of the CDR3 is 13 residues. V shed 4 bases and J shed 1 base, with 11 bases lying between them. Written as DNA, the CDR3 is TGCAGCGTTGTGGCAGGCGTATCCTACGAGCAGTACTTC. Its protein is CSVVAGVSYEQYF.

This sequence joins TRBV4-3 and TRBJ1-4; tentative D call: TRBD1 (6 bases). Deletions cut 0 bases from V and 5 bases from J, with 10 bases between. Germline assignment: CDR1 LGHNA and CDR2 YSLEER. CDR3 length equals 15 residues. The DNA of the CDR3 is TGCGCCAGCAGCCAAGACAGGGGTTGGAATGAAAAACTGTTTTTT. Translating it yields CASSQDRGWNEKLFF.

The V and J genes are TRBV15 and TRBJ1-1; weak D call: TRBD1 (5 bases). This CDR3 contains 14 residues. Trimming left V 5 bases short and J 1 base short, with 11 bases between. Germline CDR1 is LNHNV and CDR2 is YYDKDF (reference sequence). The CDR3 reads CATSPGGRNTEAFF. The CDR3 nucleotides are TGTGCCACCAGCCCTGGGGGGAGGAACACTGAAGCTTTCTTT.

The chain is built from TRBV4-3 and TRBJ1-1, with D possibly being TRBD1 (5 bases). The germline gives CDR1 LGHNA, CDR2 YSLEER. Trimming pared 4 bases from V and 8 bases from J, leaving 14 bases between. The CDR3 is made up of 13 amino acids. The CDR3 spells CASSRDVRAEAFF. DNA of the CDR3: TGCGCCAGCAGCCGGGATGTCAGGGCCGAAGCTTTCTTT.

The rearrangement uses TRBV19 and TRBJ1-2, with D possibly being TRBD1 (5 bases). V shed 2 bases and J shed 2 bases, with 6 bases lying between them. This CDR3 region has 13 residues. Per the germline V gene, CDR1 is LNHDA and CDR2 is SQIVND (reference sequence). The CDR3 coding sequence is TGTGCCAGTAGTATAAACAGGAACTATGGCTACACCTTC. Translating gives CASSINRNYGYTF.

CDR3 residues: CASSQGVSGADEQFF. As DNA, the CDR3 is TGCGCCAGCAGCCAAGGCGTGTCTGGGGCGGATGAGCAGTTCTTC. V and J are TRBV4-1 and TRBJ2-1, with D possibly matching TRBD1 (5 bases). Trimming removed 1 base from V and 8 bases from J, with 15 bases in between. This CDR3 spans 15 amino acids. Germline V gene lookup returns CDR1 MGHRA and CDR2 YSYEKL.

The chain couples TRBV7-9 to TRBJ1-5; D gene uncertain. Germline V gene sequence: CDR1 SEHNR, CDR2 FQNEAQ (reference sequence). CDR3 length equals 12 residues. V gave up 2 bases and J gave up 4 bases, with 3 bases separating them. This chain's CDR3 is CASSLPNQPQHF. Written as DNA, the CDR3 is TGTGCCAGCAGCTTACCAAATCAGCCCCAGCATTTT.

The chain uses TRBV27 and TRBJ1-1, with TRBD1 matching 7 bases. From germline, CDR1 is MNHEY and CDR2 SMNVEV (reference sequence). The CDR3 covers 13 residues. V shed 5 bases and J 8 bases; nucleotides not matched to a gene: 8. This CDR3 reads CASSVRQGWEAFF. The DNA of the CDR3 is TGTGCCAGCAGTGTCCGACAGGGTTGGGAAGCTTTCTTT.

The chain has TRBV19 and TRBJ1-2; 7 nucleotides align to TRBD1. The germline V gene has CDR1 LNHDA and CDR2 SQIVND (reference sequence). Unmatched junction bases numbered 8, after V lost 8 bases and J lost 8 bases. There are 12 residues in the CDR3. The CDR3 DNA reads TGTGCCAGTCAAAGGGGGCGCCGAGGCTACACCTTC. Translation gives CASQRGRRGYTF.